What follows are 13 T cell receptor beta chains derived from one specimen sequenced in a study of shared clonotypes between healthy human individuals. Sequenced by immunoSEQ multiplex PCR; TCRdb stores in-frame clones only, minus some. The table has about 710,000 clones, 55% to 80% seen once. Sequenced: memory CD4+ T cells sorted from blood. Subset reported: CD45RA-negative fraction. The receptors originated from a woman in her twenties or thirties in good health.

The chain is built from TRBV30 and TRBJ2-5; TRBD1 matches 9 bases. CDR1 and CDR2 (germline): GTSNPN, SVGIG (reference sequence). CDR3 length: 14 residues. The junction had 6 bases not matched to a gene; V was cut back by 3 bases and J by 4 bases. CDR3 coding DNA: TGTGCCTGGAGCCACAGGGGGCTTTTAGAGACCCAGTACTTC. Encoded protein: CAWSHRGLLETQYF. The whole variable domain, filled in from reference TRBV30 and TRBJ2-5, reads SQTIHQWPATLVQPVGSPLSLECTVEGTSNPNLYWYRQAAGRGLQLLFYSVGIGQISSEVPQNLSASRPQDRQFILSSKKLLLSDSGFYLCAWSHRGLLETQYFGPGTRLLVL.

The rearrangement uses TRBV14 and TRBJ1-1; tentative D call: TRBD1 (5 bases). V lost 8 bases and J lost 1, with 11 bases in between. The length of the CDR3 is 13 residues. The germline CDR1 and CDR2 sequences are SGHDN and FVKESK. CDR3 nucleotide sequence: TGTGCCAGCGCCAGGGAGAGGAACACTGAAGCTTTCTTT. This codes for CASARERNTEAFF.

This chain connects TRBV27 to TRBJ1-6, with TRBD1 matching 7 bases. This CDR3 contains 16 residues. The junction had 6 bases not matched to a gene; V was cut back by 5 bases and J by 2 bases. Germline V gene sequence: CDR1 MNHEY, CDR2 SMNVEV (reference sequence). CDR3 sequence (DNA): TGTGCCAGCAGTCTAAAGACAGGGACCTATAATTCACCCCTCCACTTT. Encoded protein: CASSLKTGTYNSPLHF.

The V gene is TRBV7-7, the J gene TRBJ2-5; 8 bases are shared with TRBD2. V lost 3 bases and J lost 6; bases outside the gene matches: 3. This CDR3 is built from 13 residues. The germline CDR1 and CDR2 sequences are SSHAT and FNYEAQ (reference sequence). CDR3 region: CASSFGGEKTQYF. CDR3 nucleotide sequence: TGTGCCAGCAGCTTCGGGGGGGAGAAGACCCAGTACTTC.

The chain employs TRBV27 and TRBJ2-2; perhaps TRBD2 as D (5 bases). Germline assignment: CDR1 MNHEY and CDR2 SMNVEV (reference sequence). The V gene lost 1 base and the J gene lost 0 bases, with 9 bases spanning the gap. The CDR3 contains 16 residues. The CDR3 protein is CASSLWSGSNTGELFF. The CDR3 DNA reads TGTGCCAGCAGTTTATGGTCGGGGTCGAACACCGGGGAGCTGTTTTTT.

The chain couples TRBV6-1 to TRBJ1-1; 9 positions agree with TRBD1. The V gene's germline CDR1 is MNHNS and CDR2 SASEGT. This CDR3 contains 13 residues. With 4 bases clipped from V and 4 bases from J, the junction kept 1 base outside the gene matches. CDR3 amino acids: CASSVQGATEAFF. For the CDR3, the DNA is TGTGCCAGCAGTGTACAGGGGGCCACTGAAGCTTTCTTT.

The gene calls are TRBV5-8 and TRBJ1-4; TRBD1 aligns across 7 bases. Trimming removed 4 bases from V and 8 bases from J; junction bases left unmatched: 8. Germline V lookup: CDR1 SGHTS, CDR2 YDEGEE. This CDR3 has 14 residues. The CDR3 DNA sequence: TGTGCCAGCAGCGAAGGACAGGTTGGCGAAAAACTGTTTTTT. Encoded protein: CASSEGQVGEKLFF.

The CDR3 region has the DNA TGTGCCAGCAGTGAAAGGTGGGTAAGCAATCAGCCCCAGCATTTT. Translated, it gives CASSERWVSNQPQHF. The rearrangement links TRBV6-1 to TRBJ1-5; no reliable D call. Trimming removed 2 bases from V and 1 base from J, with 9 bases in between. Looked up from germline, CDR1 is MNHNS and CDR2 is SASEGT. The CDR3 runs to 15 residues.

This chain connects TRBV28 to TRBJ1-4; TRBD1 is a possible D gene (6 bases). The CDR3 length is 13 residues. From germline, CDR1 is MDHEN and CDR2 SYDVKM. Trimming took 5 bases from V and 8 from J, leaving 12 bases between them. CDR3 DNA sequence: TGTGCCAGCAGTCCAGGGGCCCGCGAAAAACTGTTTTTT. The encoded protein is CASSPGAREKLFF.

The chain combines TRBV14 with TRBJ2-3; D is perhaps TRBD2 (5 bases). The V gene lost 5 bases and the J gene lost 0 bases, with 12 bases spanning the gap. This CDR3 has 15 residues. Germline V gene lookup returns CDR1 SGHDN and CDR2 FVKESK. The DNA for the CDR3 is TGTGCCAGCAGCTATTTGACTACTAGCACAGATACGCAGTATTTT. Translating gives CASSYLTTSTDTQYF.

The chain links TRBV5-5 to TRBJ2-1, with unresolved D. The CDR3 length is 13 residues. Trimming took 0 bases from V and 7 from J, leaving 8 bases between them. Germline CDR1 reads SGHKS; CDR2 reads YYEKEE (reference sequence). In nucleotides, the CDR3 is TGTGCCAGCAGCTTGGGTGGTTCTAATGAGCAGTTCTTC. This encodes CASSLGGSNEQFF.

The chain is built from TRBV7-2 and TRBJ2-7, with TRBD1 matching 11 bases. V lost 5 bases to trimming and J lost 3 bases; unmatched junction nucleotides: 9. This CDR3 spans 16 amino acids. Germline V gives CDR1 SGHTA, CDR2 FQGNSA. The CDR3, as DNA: TGTGCCAGCAGCGTCTCCGGGACAGGGGGTCGCTACGAGCAGTACTTC. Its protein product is CASSVSGTGGRYEQYF.

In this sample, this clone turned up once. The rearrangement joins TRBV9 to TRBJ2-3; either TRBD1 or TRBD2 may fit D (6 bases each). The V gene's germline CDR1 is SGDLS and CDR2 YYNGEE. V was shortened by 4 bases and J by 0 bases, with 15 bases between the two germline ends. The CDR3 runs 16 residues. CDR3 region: CASSPGASESTDTQYF. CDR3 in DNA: TGTGCCAGCAGCCCGGGGGCTAGCGAAAGCACAGATACGCAGTATTTT.